Shown below are 6 T cell receptor beta chains from a single sample sequenced in a study of Graves' ophthalmopathy and Graves' hyperthyroidism. The authors amplified TCR beta CDR3 regions, and they did so from RNA transcripts for repertoire sequencing. First-round RT-PCR with HTBI primers preceded a second-round multiplex PCR. TCRdb re-analysed the multiplex PCR reads in MiXCR, keeping a single row per CDR3 protein. This sample has hundreds of thousands of distinct CDR3 sequences, with 21% found just once. The sequencing sample was made of peripheral blood. Source of these receptors: a young woman with stable Graves' hyperthyroidism.

This clonotype was detected ten times or more. CDR3 residues: CASSPRQGGEQYF. The CDR3 DNA follows: TGTGCCAGCAGCCCCCGACAGGGAGGGGAGCAGTACTTC. The chain combines TRBV9 with TRBJ2-7; tentatively, D is TRBD1 or TRBD2 (7 bases each). The ends were cut back, 4 bases at V and 7 bases at J, with 15 bases in the middle. Germline CDR1 reads SGDLS; CDR2 reads YYNGEE. CDR3 length: 13 residues.

This clonotype was detected many times. The chain is built from TRBV19 and TRBJ2-7, with 10 bases aligning to TRBD1. This CDR3 spans 15 amino acids. V trimming: 5 bases; J trimming: 6 bases; junction bases outside the gene matches: 10. The germline gives CDR1 LNHDA, CDR2 SQIVND (reference sequence). This chain's CDR3 is CASSRHSGTGVEQYF. The CDR3 DNA reads as TGTGCCAGTAGTCGACACTCCGGGACAGGGGTCGAGCAGTACTTC.

This clonotype was found many times. V usage is TRBV29-1 and J usage is TRBJ1-2; TRBD1 is a possible D gene (5 bases). The ends were cut back, 7 bases at V and 6 bases at J, with 18 bases in the middle. Germline V gives CDR1 SQVTM, CDR2 ANQGSEA. This CDR3 is built from 13 residues. The DNA of the CDR3 is TGCAGCGATAGGGTGGGGGACGCTCATGGCTACACCTTC. It translates to CSDRVGDAHGYTF.

The table lists this clonotype with many counts. The chain uses TRBV2 and TRBJ2-7; D uncertain. V shed 8 bases and J shed 0 bases, with 14 bases lying between them. Germline values: CDR1 SNHLY, CDR2 FYNNEI. The CDR3 extends over 14 amino acids. The CDR3, as DNA: TGTGCCAGCGGAGCGAGGAAGAGCTCCTACGAGCAGTACTTC. Amino acid sequence: CASGARKSSYEQYF.

This clonotype was detected ten times or more. The V gene is TRBV28, the J gene TRBJ1-1, with D possibly matching TRBD1 (5 bases). The ends were cut back, 5 bases at V and 4 bases at J, with 11 bases in the middle. CDR3 length: 13 amino acids. Germline-derived CDR1 and CDR2 are MDHEN and SYDVKM. CDR3 nucleotides: TGTGCCAGCAGTACCAGGGTTGTCACTGAAGCTTTCTTT. Translation gives CASSTRVVTEAFF.

This rearrangement joins TRBV20-1 to TRBJ1-2; tentative D call: TRBD1 (5 bases). The germline CDR1 and CDR2 sequences are DFQATT and SNEGSKA (reference sequence). V dropped 6 bases and J dropped 0 bases, with 14 bases sitting between them. The length of the CDR3 is 14 residues. In DNA form, the CDR3 reads TGCAGTGCCAGTGGGGCAAAGTCTAACTATGGCTACACCTTC. This gives the protein CSASGAKSNYGYTF.